The sequence of this T cell receptor (beta chain) was determined in a study of T-cell memory formation after mild COVID-19. The CDR3 loop spans 15 amino acids. Per germline, CDR1 ENHRY and CDR2 SYGVKD. V was clipped by 6 bases and J by 6 bases; unmatched bases: 5. From the 5' RACE reads, TCRdb called clonotypes with MiXCR, one entry per CDR3 protein. The data show 300,000 to 400,000 distinct CDR3 sequences, 10% to 15% seen once. This clonotype was counted between two and nine times. This clonotype originated in a man between 18 and 35 years old who had mild COVID-19 (a few samples of this study predate the infection). Cell type and time point are not known. The rearrangement links TRBV10-3 to TRBJ2-2; 12 nucleotides match TRBD2. Sequencing was carried out using PBMCs or a T cell subset sorted from them (not recorded which). CDR3 nucleotide sequence: TGTGCCATCAGATCTAGCGGGGGGGCGCCCGGGGAGCTGTTTTTT. It specifies CAIRSSGGAPGELFF.